This TCR beta chain comes out of a study of CD8+ T cells in alopecia areata. Broader study findings: Sequences from scalp samples also cover resident alphabeta T cells of normal skin.

It was cDNA, reverse transcribed from extracted RNA, that served as the sequencing template. Using immunoSEQ multiplex PCR, the repertoire was profiled, and TCRdb retains in-frame clones only, with some absent. The sample yields approximately 150,000 clones, about half seen once. Details on this clone: The antigen is undetermined.

V was clipped by 3 bases and J by 5 bases; unmatched bases: 5. This CDR3 has 14 amino acids. Germline V gene sequence: CDR1 KGHSH, CDR2 LQKENI. This rearrangement joins TRBV18 to TRBJ2-3; 7 positions agree with TRBD1. This receptor was identified in a human donor with alopecia areata. Sequenced here: CD4+ T cells sorted from blood, sampled at week 0. CDR3 nucleotide sequence: TGTGCCAGCTCACCTACAGGGGTCGGAGATACGCAGTATTTT. Its translation is CASSPTGVGDTQYF. The whole variable domain, remainder taken from reference TRBV18 and TRBJ2-3, is NAGVMQNPRHLVRRRGQEARLRCSPMKGHSHVYWYRQLPEEGLKFMVYLQKENIIDESGMPKERFSAEFPKEGPSILRIQQVVRGDSAAYFCASSPTGVGDTQYFGPGTRLTVL.